The next 10 T cell receptor beta chains were all read from a single sample in a study of graft-versus-host responses after intestinal transplantation. Profiled with immunoSEQ multiplex PCR; TCRdb holds only in-frame clones, not every one. The profile shows about 82,000 clones, roughly 90% of them singletons. Which antigens these TCRs recognize remains unknown. Sample: unstimulated CD4+ T cells sorted from spleen or lymph node cells, taken before transplant. The receptors were gathered from a human donor who was the organ donor for an intestinal transplant.

The chain uses TRBV6-1 and TRBJ2-3; D is undetermined. There are 15 residues in the CDR3. V gave up 6 bases and J gave up 0 bases, with 13 bases separating them. The germline CDR1 and CDR2 sequences are MNHNS and SASEGT. The CDR3 loop reads CASSAFPVSTDTQYF. The DNA of the CDR3 is TGTGCCAGCAGCGCCTTCCCGGTGAGCACAGATACGCAGTATTTT.

This chain uses TRBV5-5 with TRBJ2-1; 7 bases are a match to TRBD2. The germline gives CDR1 SGHKS, CDR2 YYEKEE (reference sequence). Trimming took 4 bases from V and 13 from J; bases not matched to a gene: 11. This CDR3 is built from 13 residues. The CDR3 loop reads CASSPDHSGSQFF. The CDR3 DNA sequence: TGTGCCAGCAGCCCCGACCATAGCGGGTCCCAGTTCTTC. The full variable domain, in which reference TRBV5-5 and TRBJ2-1 provide the parts outside the CDR3, is DAGVTQSPTHLIKTRGQQVTLRCSPISGHKSVSWYQQVLGQGPQFIFQYYEKEERGRGNFPDRFSARQFPNYSSELNVNALLLGDSALYLCASSPDHSGSQFFGPGTRLTVL.

The CDR3 DNA follows: TGTGCCTGGAATCGACTAGCGATGAACGAGCAGTACTTC. As protein: CAWNRLAMNEQYF. The V call is TRBV30, the J call TRBJ2-7, with 8 nucleotides matching TRBD2. V was pared by 4 bases and J by 5 bases, with 7 bases of the junction left unmatched. The CDR3 runs to 13 residues. The germline V gene encodes CDR1 GTSNPN and CDR2 SVGIG (reference sequence). Looking up the rest from reference TRBV30 and TRBJ2-7 gives the full variable domain: SQTIHQWPATLVQPVGSPLSLECTVEGTSNPNLYWYRQAAGRGLQLLFYSVGIGQISSEVPQNLSASRPQDRQFILSSKKLLLSDSGFYLCAWNRLAMNEQYFGPGTRLTVT.

V gene TRBV13 combines with J gene TRBJ2-7; 8 positions match TRBD1. The CDR3 sequence is 14 residues long. The germline V gene has CDR1 PRHDT and CDR2 FYEKMQ (reference sequence). V was pared by 5 bases and J by 7 bases, with 10 bases of the junction left unmatched. DNA of the CDR3: TGTGCCAGCAGCCCCAATTGGACAGGGCAGGAGCAGTACTTC. It is translated as CASSPNWTGQEQYF. Complete variable domain (other parts from reference TRBV13 and TRBJ2-7): AAGVIQSPRHLIKEKRETATLKCYPIPRHDTVYWYQQGPGQDPQFLISFYEKMQSDKGSIPDRFSAQQFSDYHSELNMSSLELGDSALYFCASSPNWTGQEQYFGPGTRLTVT.

This clone has more than one count but fewer than ten. This sequence joins TRBV6-5 and TRBJ1-2; TRBD1 matches at 7 bases. This CDR3 comprises 15 residues. CDR1 is MNHEY, CDR2 SVGAGI, per germline. V shed 4 bases and J 1 base; nucleotides not matched to a gene: 6. Here the CDR3 DNA reads TGTGCCAGCAGTTTCACAGGGGTCCTTAACTATGGCTACACCTTC. Translating gives CASSFTGVLNYGYTF.

V and J are TRBV14 and TRBJ1-6; D ambiguous. With 4 bases removed from V and 8 bases from J, the gap between germline ends came to 6 bases. This CDR3 contains 12 residues. Germline V gives CDR1 SGHDN, CDR2 FVKESK. The CDR3 sequence is CASSLSDSPLHF. CDR3 sequence (DNA): TGTGCCAGCAGCCTTTCCGATTCACCCCTCCACTTT.

This rearrangement joins TRBV19 to TRBJ2-5; D is possibly TRBD1 (5 bases). The germline V and J ends were trimmed by 9 bases and 1 base, with 15 bases remaining between them. Germline lookup yields CDR1 LNHDA and CDR2 SQIVND (reference sequence). The CDR3 runs to 14 residues. The CDR3 spells CASRSGQGQETQYF. DNA of the CDR3: TGTGCCAGCAGGAGTGGCCAGGGCCAAGAGACCCAGTACTTC.

V gene TRBV11-2 combines with J gene TRBJ2-7; 8 bases are a match to TRBD2. CDR3 size: 16 residues. V lost 1 base, J lost 2 bases, and 7 bases stayed unmatched. CDR1 and CDR2 from the germline V gene are SGHAT and FQNNGV. The CDR3 sequence is CASSLVPSGGTYEQYF. The CDR3 DNA reads as TGTGCCAGCAGCTTAGTTCCCAGCGGGGGTACCTACGAGCAGTACTTC.

V usage is TRBV2 and J usage is TRBJ1-5, with D maybe TRBD1 (6 bases). CDR3 length: 13 residues. Germline V gene sequence: CDR1 SNHLY, CDR2 FYNNEI. V was trimmed by 3 bases and J by 7 bases, leaving 10 bases between them. CDR3 sequence: CASSDTGNQPQHF. CDR3 coding DNA: TGTGCCAGCAGTGATACAGGGAACCAGCCCCAGCATTTT.

The CDR3 spells CASRNLTGGVSGYTF. CDR3 sequence (DNA): TGTGCCAGCCGGAACTTGACAGGGGGCGTTTCTGGCTACACCTTC. The chain combines TRBV19 with TRBJ1-2; 10 bases agree with TRBD1. Germline lookup yields CDR1 LNHDA and CDR2 SQIVND (reference sequence). The CDR3 sequence is 15 residues long. The V segment lost 9 bases and the J segment 7 bases; nucleotides outside the gene matches: 14. The variable domain in full, completed from reference TRBV19 and TRBJ1-2, reads DGGITQSPKYLFRKEGQNVTLSCEQNLNHDAMYWYRQDPGQGLRLIYYSQIVNDFQKGDIAEGYSVSREKKESFPLTVTSAQKNPTAFYLCASRNLTGGVSGYTFGSGTRLTVV.